This T cell receptor (beta chain) came from a study of blood T cell repertoires in COVID-19. About the study: Acute-phase and convalescent COVID-19 samples originated in the United States, Italy and Spain.

The CDR3 contains 14 residues. V shed 0 bases and J 3 bases; nucleotides not matched to a gene: 3. Germline-derived CDR1 and CDR2 are SQVTM and ANQGSEA. Assay used: immunoSEQ multiplex PCR; TCRdb lists only in-frame clones, some missing. The sample includes around 250,000 clones, more than 85% of them seen just once. Participants in the exposed group had met a COVID-19 case in the 2 weeks before joining the study. This chain connects TRBV29-1 to TRBJ2-7, with 9 bases aligning to TRBD2. The sequenced sample was PBMCs or T cells enriched from blood (not recorded which). This clonotype was obtained from a man aged 35 to 55 who had been exposed to COVID-19. The CDR3 DNA is TGCAGCGTTGAAGACGGGACTAGCAGCTACGAGCAGTACTTC. It specifies CSVEDGTSSYEQYF.